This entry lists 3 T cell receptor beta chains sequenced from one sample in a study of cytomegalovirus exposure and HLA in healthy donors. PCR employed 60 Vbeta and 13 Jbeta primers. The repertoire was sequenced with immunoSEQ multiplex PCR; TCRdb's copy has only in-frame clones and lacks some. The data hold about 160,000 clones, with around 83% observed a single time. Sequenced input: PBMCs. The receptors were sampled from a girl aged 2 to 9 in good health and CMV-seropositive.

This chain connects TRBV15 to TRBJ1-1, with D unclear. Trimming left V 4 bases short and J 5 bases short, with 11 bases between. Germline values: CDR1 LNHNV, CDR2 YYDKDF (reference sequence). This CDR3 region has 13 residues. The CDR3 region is CATSTLWRTEAFF. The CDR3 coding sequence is TGTGCCACCAGCACGCTCTGGAGGACTGAAGCTTTCTTT.

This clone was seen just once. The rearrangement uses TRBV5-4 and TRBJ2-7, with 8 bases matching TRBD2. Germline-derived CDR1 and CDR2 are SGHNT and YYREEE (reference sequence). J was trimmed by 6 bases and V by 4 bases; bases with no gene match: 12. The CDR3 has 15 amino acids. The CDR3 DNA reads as TGTGCCAGCAGCCCAACCGGGACTAGGGTCTTCGAGCAGTACTTC. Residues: CASSPTGTRVFEQYF.

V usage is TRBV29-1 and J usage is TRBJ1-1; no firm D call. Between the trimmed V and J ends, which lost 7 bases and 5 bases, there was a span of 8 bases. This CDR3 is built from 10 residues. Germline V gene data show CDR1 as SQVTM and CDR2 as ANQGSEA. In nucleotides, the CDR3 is TGCAGCGCCACAGTGACTGAAGCTTTCTTT. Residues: CSATVTEAFF.